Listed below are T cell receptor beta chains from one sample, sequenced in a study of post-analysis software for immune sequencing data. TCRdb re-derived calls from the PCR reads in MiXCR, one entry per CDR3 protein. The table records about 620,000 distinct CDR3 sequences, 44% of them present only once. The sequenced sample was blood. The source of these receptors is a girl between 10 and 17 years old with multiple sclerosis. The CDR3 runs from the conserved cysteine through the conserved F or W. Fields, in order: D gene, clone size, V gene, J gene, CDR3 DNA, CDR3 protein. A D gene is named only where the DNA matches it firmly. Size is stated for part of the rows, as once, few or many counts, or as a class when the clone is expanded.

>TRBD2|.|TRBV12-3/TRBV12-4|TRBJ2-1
TGTGCCAGCAGAGGGGGACTAGCGGGCGGGCCTCGGGGAGAGCAGTTCTTC
CASRGGLAGGPRGEQFF
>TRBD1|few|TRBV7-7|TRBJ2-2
TGTGCTAGCAGCTCGGCCGGGACAGGGCGCCTGTTTTTT
CASSSAGTGRLFF
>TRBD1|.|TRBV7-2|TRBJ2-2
TGTGCCAGCAGCGTGCGACAGGGGGCGAGCGGGGAGCTGTTTTTT
CASSVRQGASGELFF
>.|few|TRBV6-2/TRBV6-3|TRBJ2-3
TGTGCCAGCAGTAAAGCCAATACGCAGTATTTT
CASSKANTQYF
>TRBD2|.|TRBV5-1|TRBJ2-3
TGCGCCAGCAGCCCCGGGACTAAAACAGATACGCAGTATTTT
CASSPGTKTDTQYF
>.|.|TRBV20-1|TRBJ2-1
TGCAGTGCTAGAGATGAGGTTAATGAGCAGTTCTTC
CSARDEVNEQFF
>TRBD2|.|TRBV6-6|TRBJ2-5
TGTGCCAGCATTACCGGACTAGCAGGGCTAGAAGAGACCCAGTACTTC
CASITGLAGLEETQYF
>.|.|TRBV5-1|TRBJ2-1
TGCGCCAGCAGCTTGGGGTCACCGGGCTACAATGAGCAGTTCTTC
CASSLGSPGYNEQFF
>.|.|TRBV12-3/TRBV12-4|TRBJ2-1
TGTGCCAGCAGTCCCGGGGCTAGACGGAAGTTCTTC
CASSPGARRKFF
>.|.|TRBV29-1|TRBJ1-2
TGCAGCATCCCCAGGGGAATTAACTATGGCTACACCTTC
CSIPRGINYGYTF
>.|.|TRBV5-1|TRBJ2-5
TGCGCCAGCGCTAAGGCGGGACAGTCCCAAGAGACCCAGTACTTC
CASAKAGQSQETQYF